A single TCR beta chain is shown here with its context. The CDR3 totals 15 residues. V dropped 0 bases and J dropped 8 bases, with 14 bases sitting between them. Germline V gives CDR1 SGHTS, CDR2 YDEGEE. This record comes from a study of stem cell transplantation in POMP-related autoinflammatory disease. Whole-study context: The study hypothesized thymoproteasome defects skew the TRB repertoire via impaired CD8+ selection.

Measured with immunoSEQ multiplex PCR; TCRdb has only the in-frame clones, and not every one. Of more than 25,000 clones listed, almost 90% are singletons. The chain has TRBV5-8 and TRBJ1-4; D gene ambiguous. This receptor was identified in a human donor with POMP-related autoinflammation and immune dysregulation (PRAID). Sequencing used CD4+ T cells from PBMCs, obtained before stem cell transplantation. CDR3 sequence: CASSLAVRTGEKLFF. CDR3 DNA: TGTGCCAGCAGCTTGGCCGTGAGGACCGGGGAAAAACTGTTTTTT.